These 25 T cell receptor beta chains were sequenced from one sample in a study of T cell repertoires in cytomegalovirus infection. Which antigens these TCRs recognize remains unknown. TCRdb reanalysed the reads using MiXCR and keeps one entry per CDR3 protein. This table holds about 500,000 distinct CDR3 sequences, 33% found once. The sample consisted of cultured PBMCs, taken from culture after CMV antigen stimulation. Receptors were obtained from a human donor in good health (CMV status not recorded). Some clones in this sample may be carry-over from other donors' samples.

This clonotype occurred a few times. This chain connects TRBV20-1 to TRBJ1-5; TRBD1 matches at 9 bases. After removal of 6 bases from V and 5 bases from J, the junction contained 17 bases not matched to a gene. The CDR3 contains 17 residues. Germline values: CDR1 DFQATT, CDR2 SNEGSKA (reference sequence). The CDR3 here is CSALQGQGSIYHQPQHF. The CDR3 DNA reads TGCAGTGCCCTCCAAGGACAGGGGTCGATATACCATCAGCCCCAGCATTTT.

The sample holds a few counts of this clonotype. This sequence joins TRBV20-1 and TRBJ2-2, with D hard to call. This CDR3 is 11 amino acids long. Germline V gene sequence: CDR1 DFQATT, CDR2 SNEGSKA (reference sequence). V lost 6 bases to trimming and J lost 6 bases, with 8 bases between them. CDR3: CSATGSGELFF. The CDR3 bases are TGCAGTGCCACGGGTTCCGGGGAGCTGTTTTTT.

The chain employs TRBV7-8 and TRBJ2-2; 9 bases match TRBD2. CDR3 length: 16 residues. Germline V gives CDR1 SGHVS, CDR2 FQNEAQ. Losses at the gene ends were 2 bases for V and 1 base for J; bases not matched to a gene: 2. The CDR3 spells CASSLRLAENTGELFF. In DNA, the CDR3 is TGTGCCAGCAGCTTACGACTAGCGGAGAACACCGGGGAGCTGTTTTTT. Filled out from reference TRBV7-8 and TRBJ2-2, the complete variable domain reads GAGVSQSPRYKVAKRGQDVALRCDPISGHVSLFWYQQALGQGPEFLTYFQNEAQLDKSGLPSDRFFAERPEGSVSTLKIQRTQQEDSAVYLCASSLRLAENTGELFFGEGSRLTVL.

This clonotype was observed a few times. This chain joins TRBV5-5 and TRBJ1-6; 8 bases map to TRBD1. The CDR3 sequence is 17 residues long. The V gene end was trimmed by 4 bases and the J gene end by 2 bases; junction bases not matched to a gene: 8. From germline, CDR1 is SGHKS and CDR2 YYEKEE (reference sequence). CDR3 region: CASSPGQGETYNSPLHF. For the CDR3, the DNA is TGTGCCAGCAGCCCCGGACAGGGAGAGACCTATAATTCACCCCTCCACTTT.

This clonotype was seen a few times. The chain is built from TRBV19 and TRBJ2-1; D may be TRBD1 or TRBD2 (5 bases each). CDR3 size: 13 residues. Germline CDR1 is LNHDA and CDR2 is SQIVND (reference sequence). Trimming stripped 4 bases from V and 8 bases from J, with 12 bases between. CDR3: CASSSRRGDEQFF. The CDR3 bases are TGTGCCAGTAGTAGTAGAAGAGGGGATGAGCAGTTCTTC. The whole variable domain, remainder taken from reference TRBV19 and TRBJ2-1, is DGGITQSPKYLFRKEGQNVTLSCEQNLNHDAMYWYRQDPGQGLRLIYYSQIVNDFQKGDIAEGYSVSREKKESFPLTVTSAQKNPTAFYLCASSSRRGDEQFFGPGTRLTVL.

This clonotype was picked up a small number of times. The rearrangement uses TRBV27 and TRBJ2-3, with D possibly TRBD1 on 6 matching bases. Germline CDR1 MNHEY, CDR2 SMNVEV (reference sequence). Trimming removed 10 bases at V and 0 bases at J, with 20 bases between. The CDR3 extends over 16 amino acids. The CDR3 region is CATQTTGRHSTDTQYF. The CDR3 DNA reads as TGTGCCACCCAAACGACAGGCCGACATAGCACAGATACGCAGTATTTT.

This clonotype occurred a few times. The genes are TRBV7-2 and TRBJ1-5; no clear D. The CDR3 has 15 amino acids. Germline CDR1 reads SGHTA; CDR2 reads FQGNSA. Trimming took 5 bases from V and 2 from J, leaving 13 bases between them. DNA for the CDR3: TGTGCCAGCAGCAACTTAGCGGAGCGCAATCAGCCCCAGCATTTT. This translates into CASSNLAERNQPQHF.

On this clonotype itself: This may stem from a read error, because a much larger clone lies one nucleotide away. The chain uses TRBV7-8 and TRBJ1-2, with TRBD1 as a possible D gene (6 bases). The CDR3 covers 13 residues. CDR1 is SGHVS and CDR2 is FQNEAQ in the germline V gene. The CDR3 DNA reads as TGTACCAGCAGCAGAGGGGACATCTATGGCTACACCTTC. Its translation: CTSSRGDIYGYTF. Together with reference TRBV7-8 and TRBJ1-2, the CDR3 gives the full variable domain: GAGVSQSPRYKVAKRGQDVALRCDPISGHVSLFWYQQALGQGPEFLTYFQNEAQLDKSGLPSDRFFAERPEGSVSTLKIQRTQQEDSAVYLCTSSRGDIYGYTFGSGTRLTVV.

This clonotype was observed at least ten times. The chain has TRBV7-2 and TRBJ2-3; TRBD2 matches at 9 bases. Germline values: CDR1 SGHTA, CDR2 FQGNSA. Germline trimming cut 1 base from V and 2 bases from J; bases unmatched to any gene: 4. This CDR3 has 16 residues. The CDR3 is CASSLVAGDFTDTQYF. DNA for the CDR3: TGTGCCAGCAGCTTAGTAGCGGGGGATTTCACAGATACGCAGTATTTT.

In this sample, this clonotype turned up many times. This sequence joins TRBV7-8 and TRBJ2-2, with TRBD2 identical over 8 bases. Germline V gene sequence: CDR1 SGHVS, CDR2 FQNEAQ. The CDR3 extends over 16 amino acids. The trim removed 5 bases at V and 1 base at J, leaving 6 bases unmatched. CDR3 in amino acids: CASSPREGLNTGELFF. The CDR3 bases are TGTGCCAGCAGCCCCCGGGAGGGCCTGAACACCGGGGAGCTGTTTTTT.

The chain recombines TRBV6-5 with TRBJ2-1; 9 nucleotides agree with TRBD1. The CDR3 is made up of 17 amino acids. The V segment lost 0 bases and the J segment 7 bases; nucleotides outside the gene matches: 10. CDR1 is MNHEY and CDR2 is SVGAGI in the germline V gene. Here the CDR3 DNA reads TGTGCCAGCAGTTACTCGAGGACAGGGGAGGATGATAATGAGCAGTTCTTC. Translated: CASSYSRTGEDDNEQFF.

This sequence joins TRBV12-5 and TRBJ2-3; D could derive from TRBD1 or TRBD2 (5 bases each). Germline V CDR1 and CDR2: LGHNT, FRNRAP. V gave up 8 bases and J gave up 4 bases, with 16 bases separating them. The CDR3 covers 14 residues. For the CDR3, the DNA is TGTGCTAGTAGCCCCTGGGGGATGGCAGATACGCAGTATTTT. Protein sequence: CASSPWGMADTQYF.

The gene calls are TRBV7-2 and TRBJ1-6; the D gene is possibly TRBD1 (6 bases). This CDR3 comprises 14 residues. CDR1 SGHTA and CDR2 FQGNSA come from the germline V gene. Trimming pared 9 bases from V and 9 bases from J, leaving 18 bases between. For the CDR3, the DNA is TGTGCCAGAGTCGCCTTAAGGGGGTTTTCACCCCTCCACTTT. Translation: CARVALRGFSPLHF.

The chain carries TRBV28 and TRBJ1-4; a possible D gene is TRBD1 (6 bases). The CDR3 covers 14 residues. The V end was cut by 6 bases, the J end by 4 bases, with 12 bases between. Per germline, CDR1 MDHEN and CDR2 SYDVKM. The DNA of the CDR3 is TGTGCCAGCAGCCGCGGGGGCTTTAATGAAAAACTGTTTTTT. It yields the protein CASSRGGFNEKLFF.

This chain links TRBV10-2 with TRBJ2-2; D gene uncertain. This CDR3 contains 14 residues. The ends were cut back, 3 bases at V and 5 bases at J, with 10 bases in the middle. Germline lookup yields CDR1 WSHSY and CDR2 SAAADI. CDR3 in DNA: TGCGCCAGCAGTGAAGAGGAGCCGACCGGGGAGCTGTTTTTT. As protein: CASSEEEPTGELFF.

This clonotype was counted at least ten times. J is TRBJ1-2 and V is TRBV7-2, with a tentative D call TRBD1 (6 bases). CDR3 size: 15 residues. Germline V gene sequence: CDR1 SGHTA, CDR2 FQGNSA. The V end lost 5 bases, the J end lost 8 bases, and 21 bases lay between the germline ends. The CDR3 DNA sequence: TGTGCCAGCAGCCCCCAACCCAGCAGGGGCGGAGGCTACACCTTC. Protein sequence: CASSPQPSRGGGYTF.

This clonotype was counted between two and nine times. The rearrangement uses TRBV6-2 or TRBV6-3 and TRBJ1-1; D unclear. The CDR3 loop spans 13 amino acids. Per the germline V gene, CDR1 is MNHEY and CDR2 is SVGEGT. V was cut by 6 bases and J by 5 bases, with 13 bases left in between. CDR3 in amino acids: CASRGRAGTEAFF. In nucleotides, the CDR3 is TGTGCCAGCAGAGGGAGGGCGGGAACTGAAGCTTTCTTT.

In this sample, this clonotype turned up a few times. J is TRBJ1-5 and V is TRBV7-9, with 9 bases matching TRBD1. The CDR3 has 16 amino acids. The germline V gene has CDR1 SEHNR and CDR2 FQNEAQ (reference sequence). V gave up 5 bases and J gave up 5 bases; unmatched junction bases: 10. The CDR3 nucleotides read TGTGCCAGCAGCGGAATTTTAACAGGGGGCGATCAGCCCCAGCATTTT. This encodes CASSGILTGGDQPQHF.

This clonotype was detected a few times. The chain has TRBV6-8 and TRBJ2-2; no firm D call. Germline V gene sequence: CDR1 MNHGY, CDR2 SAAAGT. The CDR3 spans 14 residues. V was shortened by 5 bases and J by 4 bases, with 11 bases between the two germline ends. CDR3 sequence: CASSPSTPTGELFF. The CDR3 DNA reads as TGTGCCAGCAGTCCCAGTACACCCACCGGGGAGCTGTTTTTT.

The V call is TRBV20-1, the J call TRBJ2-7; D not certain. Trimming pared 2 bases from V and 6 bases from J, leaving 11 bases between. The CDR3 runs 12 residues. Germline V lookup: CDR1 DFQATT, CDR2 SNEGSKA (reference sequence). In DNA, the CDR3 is TGCAGTGCTAGACTCTCTACGGGCGAGCAGTACGTC. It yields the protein CSARLSTGEQYV.

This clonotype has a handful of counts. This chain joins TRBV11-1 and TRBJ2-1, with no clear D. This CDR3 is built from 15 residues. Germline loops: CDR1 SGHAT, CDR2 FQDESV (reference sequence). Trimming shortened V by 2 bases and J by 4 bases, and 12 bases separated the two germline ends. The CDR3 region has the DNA TGTGCCAGCAGCTTAATGCCCCGGGTTTACAATGAGCAGTTCTTC. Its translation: CASSLMPRVYNEQFF.

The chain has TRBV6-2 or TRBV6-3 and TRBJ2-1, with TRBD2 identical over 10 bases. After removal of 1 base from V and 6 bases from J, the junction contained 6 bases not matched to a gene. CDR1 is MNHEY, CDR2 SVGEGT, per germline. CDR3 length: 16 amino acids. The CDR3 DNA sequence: TGTGCCAGCAGTTACTACAGCGGGAGGGCCTCCAATGAGCAGTTCTTC. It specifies CASSYYSGRASNEQFF.

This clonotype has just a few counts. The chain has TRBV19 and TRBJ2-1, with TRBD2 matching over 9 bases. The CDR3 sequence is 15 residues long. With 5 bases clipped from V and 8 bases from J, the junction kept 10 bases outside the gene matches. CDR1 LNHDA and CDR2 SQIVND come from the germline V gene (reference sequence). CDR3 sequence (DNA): TGTGCCAGTAGTGGGGCGGGAGGGCCGGCGGATGAGCAGTTCTTC. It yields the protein CASSGAGGPADEQFF.

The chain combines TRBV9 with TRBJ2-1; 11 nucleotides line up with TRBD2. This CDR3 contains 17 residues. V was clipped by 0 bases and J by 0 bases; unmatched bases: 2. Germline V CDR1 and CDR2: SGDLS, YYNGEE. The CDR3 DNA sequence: TGTGCCAGCAGCGTAGGTCTAGCGGGAGGCTCCTACAATGAGCAGTTCTTC. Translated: CASSVGLAGGSYNEQFF.

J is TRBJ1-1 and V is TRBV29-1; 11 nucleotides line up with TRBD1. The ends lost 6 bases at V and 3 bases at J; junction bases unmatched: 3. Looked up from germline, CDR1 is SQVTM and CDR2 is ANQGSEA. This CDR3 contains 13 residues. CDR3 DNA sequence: TGCAGCGTGGACAGGGGGCCGGACACTGAAGCTTTCTTT. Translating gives CSVDRGPDTEAFF.